This TCR beta chain appears in the sequencing data of a study of blood T cell repertoires in COVID-19. Study-level background: The analysed material was cDNA or gDNA that came from T cells, B-cell-depleted T cells, or PBMCs.

Germline V gene sequence: CDR1 SEHNR, CDR2 FQNEAQ (reference sequence). V gave up 5 bases and J gave up 3 bases; unmatched junction bases: 9. The CDR3 length is 15 residues. In the original workflow: From reference gene primer amplification, estimates of nucleated cell counts were derived. Clones were sequenced by immunoSEQ multiplex PCR, and TCRdb holds only the in-frame ones, with some missing. V, J and clone size are those of that table, while D and trimming were read from the DNA. The table has some 240,000 clones, 80% to 90% seen once. Seattle's cohort entered during active infection and was followed longitudinally. This clone was recorded a few times.

The receptor's source is a woman older than 75 with COVID-19, enrolled during active disease. The specimen sequenced was peripheral blood. This chain uses TRBV7-9 with TRBJ2-7; 8 bases line up with TRBD2. The CDR3 DNA is TGTGCCAGCAGCGTCGGGGGGGCCATCATCTACGAGCAGTACTTC. Translated: CASSVGGAIIYEQYF.